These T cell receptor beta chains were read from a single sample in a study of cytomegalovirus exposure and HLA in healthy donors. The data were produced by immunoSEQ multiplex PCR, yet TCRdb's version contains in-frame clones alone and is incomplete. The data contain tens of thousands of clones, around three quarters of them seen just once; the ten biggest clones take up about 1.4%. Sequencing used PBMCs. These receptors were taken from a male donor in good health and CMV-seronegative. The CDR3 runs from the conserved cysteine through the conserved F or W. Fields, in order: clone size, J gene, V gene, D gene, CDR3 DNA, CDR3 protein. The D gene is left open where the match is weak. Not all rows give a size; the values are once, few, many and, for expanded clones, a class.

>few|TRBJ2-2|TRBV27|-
TGTGCCAGCACCGTAGCGGTGGAGACAGCGAACACCGGGGAGCTGTTTTTT
CASTVAVETANTGELFF
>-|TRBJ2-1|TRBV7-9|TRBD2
TGTGCCAGCAGCTCGGGACTAGCCGACCTTCACTCCTACAATGAGCAGTTCTTC
CASSSGLADLHSYNEQFF
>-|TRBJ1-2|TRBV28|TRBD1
TGTGCCAGCAGCCAAAGACAGGGCCCGAGGGGCTACACCTTC
CASSQRQGPRGYTF
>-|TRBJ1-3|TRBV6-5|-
TGTGCCAGCAGTTACTCTACGGCTGGAAACACCATATATTTT
CASSYSTAGNTIYF
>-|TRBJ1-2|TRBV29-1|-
TGCAGCGTTGGCCAGGGACCTCCAGGGGATGGCTACACCTTC
CSVGQGPPGDGYTF
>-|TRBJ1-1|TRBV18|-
TGTGCCAGCTCACCACCGACAGCCGCCGACACTGAAGCTTTCTTT
CASSPPTAADTEAFF
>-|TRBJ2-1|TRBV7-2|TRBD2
TGTGCCAGCAGCTTAAATTGGGAGCGGGAGAATGAGCAGTTCTTC
CASSLNWERENEQFF
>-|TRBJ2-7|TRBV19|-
TGTGCCAGTAGCCTAGGGGGCTCCTACGAGCAGTACTTC
CASSLGGSYEQYF
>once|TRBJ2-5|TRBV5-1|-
TGCGCCAGCAGCTTGGCTAGAGGTCAAGAGACCCAGTACTTC
CASSLARGQETQYF
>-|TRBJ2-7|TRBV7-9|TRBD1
TGTGCCAGCAGCCCCTGGACAGGGGAGGACGAGCAGTACTTC
CASSPWTGEDEQYF
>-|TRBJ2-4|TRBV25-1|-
TGTGCCAGCAGTGAGGCAGGCAGCCGAGCCAAAAACAGTCAGTACTTC
CASSEAGSRAKNSQYF
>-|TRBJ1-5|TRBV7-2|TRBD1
TGTGCCAGCAGCTTGGGACAGGTGGGTGGTCAGCCCCAGCATTTT
CASSLGQVGGQPQHF
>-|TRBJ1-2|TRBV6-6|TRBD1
TGTGCCAGCAGTAAGACAGGGGGATATGGCTACACCTTC
CASSKTGGYGYTF
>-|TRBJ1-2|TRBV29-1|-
TGCAGCGTTGAAGGGGTCGGCAGGGGCTATGGCTACACCTTC
CSVEGVGRGYGYTF
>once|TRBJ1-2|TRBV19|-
TGTGCCAGTAGTATAAACCCGGTCGCGGCAGAGATATATGGCTACACCTTC
CASSINPVAAEIYGYTF
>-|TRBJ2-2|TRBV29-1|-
TGCAGCGTTGAAGCGAGGGCAGGGGATACCGCGTACACCGGGGAGCTGTTTTTT
CSVEARAGDTAYTGELFF
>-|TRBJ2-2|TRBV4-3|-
TGCGCCAGCAGCCAAGAGGCTAGCAGTACCGGGGAGCTGTTTTTT
CASSQEASSTGELFF
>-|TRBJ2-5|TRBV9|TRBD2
TGTGCCAGCAGCGTAGCTCCAGCGGGGGATGAGACCCAGTACTTC
CASSVAPAGDETQYF
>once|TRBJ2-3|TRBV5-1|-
TGCGCCAGCGCCTCGGCGGTTTCCTTCACAGATACGCAGTATTTT
CASASAVSFTDTQYF
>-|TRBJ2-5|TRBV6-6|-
TGTGCCAGCAGTTGGACCGAGCGGGAGACCCAGTACTTC
CASSWTERETQYF
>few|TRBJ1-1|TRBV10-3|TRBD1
TGTGCCATCAGTGAAACAGGGGCGGAAGCTTTCTTT
CAISETGAEAFF
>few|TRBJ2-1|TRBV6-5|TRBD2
TGTGCCAGCAGTTACGCGGGAGGGGTAGGAAATGAGCAGTTCTTC
CASSYAGGVGNEQFF
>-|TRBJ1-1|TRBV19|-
TGTGCCAGTCACCCAGGGAGGACCTTGCACACTGAAGCTTTCTTT
CASHPGRTLHTEAFF
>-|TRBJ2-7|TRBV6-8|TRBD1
TGTGCCAGCAGTTACGGGGGGACAGGTAGATTCCCCGAGCAGTACTTC
CASSYGGTGRFPEQYF
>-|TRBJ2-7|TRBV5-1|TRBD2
TGCGCCAGCAGCCCCGGGACTAGCGGGGGGCTCGTCTCCTACGAGCAGTACTTC
CASSPGTSGGLVSYEQYF
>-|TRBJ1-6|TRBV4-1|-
TGCGCCAGCAGCCAAGACGGCGGGGTGGACTCACCCCTCCACTTT
CASSQDGGVDSPLHF
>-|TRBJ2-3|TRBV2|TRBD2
TGTGCCAGCAGACTTGGAACTAGCGGGGGGTTGGAGTATTTT
CASRLGTSGGLEYF
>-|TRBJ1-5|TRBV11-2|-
TGTGCCAGCAGCTTAGAACCTAGCTGGGGTGAGGGCAATCAGCCCCAGCATTTT
CASSLEPSWGEGNQPQHF
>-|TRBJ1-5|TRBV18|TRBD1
TGTGCCAGCTCTCGCGTCATGGACAGGGGGGTAAATAGCAATCAGCCCCAGCATTTT
CASSRVMDRGVNSNQPQHF
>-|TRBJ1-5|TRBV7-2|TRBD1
TGTGCCAGCACCCTAGGACAGGCAAATCAGCCCCAGCATTTT
CASTLGQANQPQHF
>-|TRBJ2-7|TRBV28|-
TGTGCCAGCAGTCCTGGGGGCCGCCGGTCTGACTACGAGCAGTACTTC
CASSPGGRRSDYEQYF